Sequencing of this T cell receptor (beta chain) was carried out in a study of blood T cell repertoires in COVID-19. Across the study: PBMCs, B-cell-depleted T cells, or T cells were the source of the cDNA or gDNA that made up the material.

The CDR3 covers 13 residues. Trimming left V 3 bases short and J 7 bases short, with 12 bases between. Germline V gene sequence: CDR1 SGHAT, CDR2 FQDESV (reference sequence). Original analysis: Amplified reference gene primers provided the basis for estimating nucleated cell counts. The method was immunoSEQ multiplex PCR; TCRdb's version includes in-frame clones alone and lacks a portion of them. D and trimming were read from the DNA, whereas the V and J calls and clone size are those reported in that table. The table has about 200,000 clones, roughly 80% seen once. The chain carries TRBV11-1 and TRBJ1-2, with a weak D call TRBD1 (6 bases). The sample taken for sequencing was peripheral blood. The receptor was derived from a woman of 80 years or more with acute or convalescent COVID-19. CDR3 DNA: TGTGCCAGCAGCTTTCGCAGGGGTTTTGGCTACACCTTC. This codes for CASSFRRGFGYTF.